These 20 T cell receptor beta chains were all obtained from the same sample, sequenced in a study of T cell responses to AZD1222 COVID-19 vaccine. Clones were read by immunoSEQ multiplex PCR, and TCRdb kept only the in-frame ones, dropping some. The sample includes 70,000 to 75,000 clones, around 90% of them seen just once. The sequences come from peripheral blood, collected 28 days after the second AZD1222 dose. The receptors were gathered from an adult who received the AZD1222 COVID-19 vaccine.

The chain uses TRBV7-7 and TRBJ1-1, with D possibly being TRBD1 (5 bases). This CDR3 is 15 amino acids long. The V gene's germline CDR1 is SSHAT and CDR2 FNYEAQ (reference sequence). The CDR3 DNA is TGTGCTGTGATAGGAAAGGGGCCCTCGAACACTGAAGCTTTCTTT. Translated: CAVIGKGPSNTEAFF.

The chain uses TRBV7-8 and TRBJ1-1; 7 bases match TRBD1. From germline, CDR1 is SGHVS and CDR2 FQNEAQ. With 1 base clipped from V and 3 bases from J, the junction kept 5 bases outside the gene matches. The CDR3 runs 15 residues. The chain's CDR3 is CASSLVFQGDTEAFF. In nucleotides, the CDR3 is TGTGCCAGCAGCTTAGTATTTCAGGGGGACACTGAAGCTTTCTTT.

The rearrangement links TRBV15 to TRBJ2-7, with TRBD1 matching 10 bases. V was clipped by 4 bases and J by 6 bases; unmatched bases: 3. Germline CDR1 reads LNHNV; CDR2 reads YYDKDF (reference sequence). The CDR3 consists of 13 residues. CDR3 loop: CATSMGQGFEQYF. In nucleotides, the CDR3 is TGTGCCACCAGCATGGGACAGGGGTTCGAGCAGTACTTC. The full variable domain, rest sourced from reference TRBV15 and TRBJ2-7, is DAMVIQNPRYQVTQFGKPVTLSCSQTLNHNVMYWYQQKSSQAPKLLFHYYDKDFNNEADTPDNFQSRRPNTSFCFLDIRSPGLGDTAMYLCATSMGQGFEQYFGPGTRLTVT.

The V and J genes are TRBV6-6 and TRBJ1-1, with a tentative D call TRBD1 (5 bases). Trimming removed 8 bases at V and 3 bases at J, with 22 bases between. The germline gives CDR1 MNHNY, CDR2 SVGAGI (reference sequence). The CDR3 loop spans 16 amino acids. DNA of the CDR3: TGTGCCAGCGTCAAATCCGTGAGTCGGGGGTACACTGAAGCTTTCTTT. As protein: CASVKSVSRGYTEAFF.

This clone was recorded only once. The chain's CDR3 is CAISEYGYDGSSYNEQFF. The CDR3 bases are TGTGCCATCAGTGAGTACGGTTACGACGGAAGCTCCTACAATGAGCAGTTCTTC. The chain carries TRBV10-3 and TRBJ2-1; no clear D gene. Germline CDR1 reads ENHRY; CDR2 reads SYGVKD. This CDR3 is built from 18 residues. V lost 1 base, J lost 0 bases, and 16 bases lay in between.

This chain joins TRBV25-1 and TRBJ1-1; 9 nucleotides match TRBD1. V dropped 11 bases and J dropped 1; count of bases not matched to a gene: 8. The CDR3 sequence is 14 residues long. In germline, CDR1 is MGHDK, CDR2 SYGVNS. The CDR3 sequence: CALTRTGENTEAFF. CDR3 DNA: TGTGCCTTGACAAGGACAGGGGAGAACACTGAAGCTTTCTTT.

The genes are TRBV7-2 and TRBJ1-1, with D hard to call. Germline V gene data show CDR1 as SGHTA and CDR2 as FQGNSA. The CDR3 sequence is 15 residues long. V was cut by 4 bases and J by 0 bases, with 12 bases left in between. CDR3 in DNA: TGTGCCAGCAGCTCCCCACCGGCTGTGAACACTGAAGCTTTCTTT. Protein product: CASSSPPAVNTEAFF.

The gene calls are TRBV2 and TRBJ2-7; 7 bases match TRBD1. Trimming at V came to 7 bases and at J to 3 bases, leaving 6 bases not matched to a gene. The CDR3 loop spans 13 amino acids. The V gene's germline CDR1 is SNHLY and CDR2 FYNNEI. In nucleotides, the CDR3 is TGTGCCAGCACCGACAGGGTTGGCTACGAGCAGTACTTC. It yields the protein CASTDRVGYEQYF.

The chain has TRBV3-1 (or the pseudogene TRBV3-2) and TRBJ2-3; 8 positions agree with TRBD2. V trimming: 4 bases; J trimming: 3 bases; junction bases outside the gene matches: 3. The CDR3 extends over 14 amino acids. The V gene's germline CDR1 is LGHDT and CDR2 YNNKEL (reference sequence). The CDR3 bases are TGTGCCAGCAGCCCGGGGGGGGGAACAGATACGCAGTATTTT. The encoded protein is CASSPGGGTDTQYF.

This clone was seen only once. This rearrangement joins TRBV14 to TRBJ1-6, with 8 bases that match TRBD1. Germline V lookup: CDR1 SGHDN, CDR2 FVKESK. Unmatched junction bases numbered 4, after V lost 4 bases and J lost 5 bases. The CDR3 runs to 15 residues. The CDR3 protein is CASSPLGQDNSPLHF. The CDR3 nucleotides read TGTGCCAGCAGCCCTCTGGGACAGGATAATTCACCCCTCCACTTT.

DNA for the CDR3: TGTGCCATCAGTGATCCAGGGGGCTCATCGAAGGAAGCTTTCTTT. Its protein is CAISDPGGSSKEAFF. The gene calls are TRBV10-3 and TRBJ1-1, with 8 nucleotides matching TRBD1. This CDR3 contains 15 residues. The ends lost 3 bases at V and 8 bases at J; junction bases unmatched: 11. The germline V gene has CDR1 ENHRY and CDR2 SYGVKD.

The chain is built from TRBV18 and TRBJ1-1; no clear D gene. CDR1 is KGHSH and CDR2 is LQKENI in the germline V gene. Trimming removed 2 bases from V and 0 bases from J, with 16 bases in between. This CDR3 region has 17 residues. In nucleotides, the CDR3 is TGTGCCAGCTCACCAAACCGGATAGTCGGCATGAACACTGAAGCTTTCTTT. Translating it yields CASSPNRIVGMNTEAFF.

V gene TRBV18 combines with J gene TRBJ1-4; D perhaps matches TRBD1 (5 bases). This CDR3 spans 15 amino acids. Deletions cut 1 base from V and 7 bases from J, with 13 bases between. The germline V gene encodes CDR1 KGHSH and CDR2 LQKENI. The CDR3 here is CASSPQQAAAEKLFF. The CDR3 DNA sequence: TGTGCCAGCTCACCACAACAGGCGGCCGCTGAAAAACTGTTTTTT.

The chain joins TRBV6-6 to TRBJ2-4; no clear D gene. The ends were cut back, 7 bases at V and 2 bases at J, with 9 bases in the middle. Germline CDR1 is MNHNY and CDR2 is SVGAGI (reference sequence). The CDR3 contains 13 residues. The CDR3 reads CASTGLPKNIQYF. In nucleotides, the CDR3 is TGTGCCAGCACTGGCCTACCCAAAAACATTCAGTACTTC.

This sequence joins TRBV14 and TRBJ1-2, with a tentative D call TRBD1 (5 bases). The germline gives CDR1 SGHDN, CDR2 FVKESK. V lost 5 bases and J lost 9, with 10 bases in between. The CDR3 is made up of 11 amino acids. CDR3 loop: CASSYDRSYTF. The CDR3 DNA is TGTGCCAGCAGCTATGACAGAAGCTACACCTTC.

This rearrangement joins TRBV6-5 to TRBJ1-1; 8 bases align to TRBD1. Per germline, CDR1 MNHEY and CDR2 SVGAGI. This CDR3 region has 15 residues. After removal of 4 bases from V and 3 bases from J, the junction contained 7 bases not matched to a gene. In DNA, the CDR3 is TGTGCCAGCAGTTCTGCAGGGGGCGCGGACACTGAAGCTTTCTTT. Translating gives CASSSAGGADTEAFF.

The CDR3 is CASSRLTGSSINIQYF. DNA of the CDR3: TGTGCCAGCAGTCGACTGACAGGGAGTAGTATAAACATTCAGTACTTC. The chain joins TRBV6-6 to TRBJ2-4, with 7 positions matching TRBD1. The CDR3 has 16 amino acids. Germline V CDR1 and CDR2: MNHNY, SVGAGI (reference sequence). J lost 6 bases, V lost 5 bases, and 13 bases had no gene match.

This chain joins TRBV18 and TRBJ2-2, with TRBD1 identical over 10 bases. The CDR3 runs 15 residues. The germline V gene encodes CDR1 KGHSH and CDR2 LQKENI. After removal of 1 base from V and 6 bases from J, the junction contained 2 bases not matched to a gene. Written as DNA, the CDR3 is TGTGCCAGCTCACCACGCGGGACAGGGGCCGGGGAGCTGTTTTTT. Translated, it gives CASSPRGTGAGELFF.

The chain employs TRBV30 and TRBJ1-2; tentatively, D is TRBD1 (5 bases). The CDR3 is 14 residues long. CDR1 and CDR2 from the germline V gene are GTSNPN and SVGIG (reference sequence). Trimming shortened V by 5 bases and J by 8 bases, and 21 bases separated the two germline ends. Here the CDR3 DNA reads TGTGCCTGGGAACCCGGGACGTTCGAAAAGGGCTACACCTTC. Protein product: CAWEPGTFEKGYTF.

The chain couples TRBV6-2 or TRBV6-3 to TRBJ2-5; a possible D gene is TRBD2 (5 bases). The CDR3 has 14 residues. The V gene lost 3 bases and the J gene lost 9 bases, with 17 bases spanning the gap. Germline CDR1 is MNHEY and CDR2 is SVGEGT. The CDR3 DNA reads as TGTGCCAGCAGTTATGGACTTTACGCTGGTTCCCAGTACTTC. It codes for CASSYGLYAGSQYF.